These 3 T cell receptor beta chains were all obtained from the same sample, sequenced in a study of T-cell reconstitution after alpha-beta-depleted transplantation in children. A TCRbeta library incorporating unique molecular identifiers was prepared. From the PCR reads, TCRdb called clonotypes with MiXCR, one entry per CDR3 protein. Of roughly 170,000 distinct CDR3 sequences in the sample, around 6.8% were seen once. The sample here was PBMCs from the stem cell graft donor, taken from the stem cell graft. Receptors originate from a human donor who donated a stem cell graft to a child with Wiskott-Aldrich syndrome.

This clonotype was detected many times. This chain links TRBV20-1 with TRBJ2-7; D is undetermined. Germline V lookup: CDR1 DFQATT, CDR2 SNEGSKA (reference sequence). The CDR3 is made up of 13 amino acids. Trimming stripped 2 bases from V and 7 bases from J, with 15 bases between. The DNA for the CDR3 is TGCAGTGCTAGACCCATTATCCTGGGTGAGCAGTACTTC. Protein: CSARPIILGEQYF.

This clonotype was seen a handful of times. The chain combines TRBV7-9 with TRBJ1-3; D uncertain. The ends were cut back, 5 bases at V and 2 bases at J, with 16 bases in the middle. This CDR3 contains 16 residues. Germline loops: CDR1 SEHNR, CDR2 FQNEAQ (reference sequence). In DNA, the CDR3 is TGTGCCAGCAGCCCCCCCGGAAGTAGGACTGGAAACACCATATATTTT. Translated, it gives CASSPPGSRTGNTIYF.

The chain joins TRBV15 to TRBJ1-1; D uncertain. This CDR3 has 16 amino acids. Trimming removed 0 bases from V and 1 base from J, with 12 bases in between. Germline CDR1 is LNHNV and CDR2 is YYDKDF (reference sequence). The CDR3: CATSREEQWGNTEAFF. CDR3 in DNA: TGTGCCACCAGCAGAGAGGAACAGTGGGGGAACACTGAAGCTTTCTTT.